This T cell receptor (beta chain) was obtained from a study of blood T cell repertoires in COVID-19. Across the whole study: The United States, Italy and Spain supplied acute and convalescent COVID-19 samples.

Germline lookup yields CDR1 LNHDA and CDR2 SQIVND (reference sequence). The length of the CDR3 is 15 residues. The V and J ends lost 3 bases and 3 bases respectively, with 12 bases between them. Generated by immunoSEQ multiplex PCR, the TCRdb table keeps only in-frame clones and is missing some. The sample contains roughly 55,000 clones, 70% to 90% of which appear only once. This clonotype was obtained from a man between 60 and 70 years old with active or convalescent COVID-19. The sample was peripheral blood. V is TRBV19 and J is TRBJ1-5; D may be TRBD1 (5 bases). CDR3 loop: CASSIGQGYNQPQHF. CDR3 nucleotides: TGTGCCAGTAGTATTGGGCAGGGATACAATCAGCCCCAGCATTTT.